This TCR beta chain was found in a study of post-analysis software for immune sequencing data. Findings of the study overall: TRBV5-6, TRBV5-1 and TRBV20-1 were among 4 or 5 TRBV segments more frequent in patients than controls.

Incorporated into the TCR beta cDNA libraries were unique molecular identifiers, which served to reduce PCR and sequencing biases. T cells, about 0.9 to 10 million of them, yielded 500,000 or so cDNA molecules. TCRdb reanalysed the PCR reads using MiXCR and keeps one entry per CDR3 protein. The sample has about 770,000 distinct CDR3 sequences; 46% are singletons. As concerns this clonotype: Its antigen remains unknown.

V was clipped by 1 base and J by 3 bases; unmatched bases: 6. Germline V gives CDR1 SGHRS, CDR2 YFSETQ. The CDR3 covers 18 residues. The source of this sequence is a girl aged 10-17 years with multiple sclerosis. The V gene is TRBV5-1, the J gene TRBJ2-1, with 14 bases matching TRBD2. The sequenced material came from blood. For the CDR3, the DNA is TGCGCCAGCAGCTTGACTCCGGGACTAGCGGGAGTCTACAATGAGCAGTTCTTC. As protein: CASSLTPGLAGVYNEQFF.